The 13 T cell receptor beta chains presented below share a single source sample, sequenced in a study of T cell responses to AZD1222 COVID-19 vaccine. Some clones are missing from TCRdb's copy, which holds only in-frame ones; the method was immunoSEQ multiplex PCR. The sample includes around 150,000 clones, about 93% of them seen just once. The specimen was peripheral blood, collected 28 days after the second AZD1222 dose. The receptors originated from an adult who received the AZD1222 COVID-19 vaccine.

The chain carries TRBV27 and TRBJ1-2, with TRBD1 matching over 10 bases. The length of the CDR3 is 17 residues. CDR1 MNHEY and CDR2 SMNVEV come from the germline V gene (reference sequence). V dropped 4 bases and J dropped 2; count of bases not matched to a gene: 10. The CDR3, as DNA: TGTGCCAGCAGTTCCCAACCCGACAGGGGGCTGAACTATGGCTACACCTTC. Protein: CASSSQPDRGLNYGYTF.

This chain uses TRBV10-3 with TRBJ2-5; D is unresolved. Germline values: CDR1 ENHRY, CDR2 SYGVKD. This CDR3 spans 13 amino acids. The V and J ends lost 4 bases and 2 bases respectively, with 8 bases between them. The DNA of the CDR3 is TGTGCCATCAGTGGTCCCAGACAAGAGACCCAGTACTTC. Encoded protein: CAISGPRQETQYF.

The chain recombines TRBV2 with TRBJ2-7; the D is unclear. This CDR3 has 16 residues. The germline V gene encodes CDR1 SNHLY and CDR2 FYNNEI. Deletions cut 6 bases from V and 3 bases from J, with 21 bases between. Here the CDR3 reads CASRSRRQSPGYEQYF. In DNA, the CDR3 is TGTGCCAGCAGGAGCAGGCGGCAGTCCCCAGGCTACGAGCAGTACTTC.

The chain carries TRBV5-1 and TRBJ2-2, with D hard to call. The CDR3 spans 16 residues. Germline assignment: CDR1 SGHRS and CDR2 YFSETQ. Trimming took off 1 base at V and 5 bases at J, with 15 bases between the two ends. The chain's CDR3 is CASSLSFRGATGELFF. In nucleotides, the CDR3 is TGCGCCAGCAGCTTGAGTTTTCGCGGCGCGACCGGGGAGCTGTTTTTT.

The genes are TRBV27 and TRBJ2-5; the match to TRBD2 covers 14 bases. The CDR3 runs to 16 residues. J was trimmed by 4 bases and V by 5 bases; bases with no gene match: 6. CDR1 and CDR2 from the germline V gene are MNHEY and SMNVEV (reference sequence). CDR3 nucleotides: TGTGCCAGCAGTCCCCGGACTAGCGGGGGGACAGAGACCCAGTACTTC. Translated: CASSPRTSGGTETQYF.

In its sample, this clone was seen once. The gene calls are TRBV27 and TRBJ2-7; no clear D. This CDR3 contains 19 residues. V shed 4 bases and J shed 5 bases, with 30 bases lying between them. Per the germline V gene, CDR1 is MNHEY and CDR2 is SMNVEV (reference sequence). The CDR3 here is CASSSFPGPDHSGRNEQYF. CDR3 coding DNA: TGTGCCAGCAGTTCCTTCCCCGGCCCGGACCATTCGGGTCGGAACGAGCAGTACTTC.

The chain combines TRBV5-3 with TRBJ2-6; D is ambiguous. TRBV5-3 is given ORF status, its function remaining uncertain. Between the trimmed V and J ends, which lost 4 bases and 4 bases, there was a span of 9 bases. This CDR3 spans 14 amino acids. In DNA form, the CDR3 reads TGTGCCAGAAGCCCCCGGACCGGGGCCAACGTCCTGACTTTC. It specifies CARSPRTGANVLTF.

V is TRBV2 and J is TRBJ1-1; D gene uncertain. Trimming removed 5 bases from V and 0 bases from J, with 7 bases in between. The germline CDR1 and CDR2 sequences are SNHLY and FYNNEI. The CDR3 contains 13 residues. This CDR3 is CASSPQLNTEAFF. The DNA for the CDR3 is TGTGCCAGCAGTCCCCAGCTGAACACTGAAGCTTTCTTT. Full variable domain (remainder filled in from reference TRBV2 and TRBJ1-1): EPEVTQTPSHQVTQMGQEVILRCVPISNHLYFYWYRQILGQKVEFLVSFYNNEISEKSEIFDDQFSVERPDGSNFTLKIRSTKLEDSAMYFCASSPQLNTEAFFGQGTRLTVV.

The chain links TRBV6-2 or TRBV6-3 to TRBJ2-1; 14 nucleotides agree with TRBD2. The CDR3 is made up of 16 amino acids. The germline V gene encodes CDR1 MNHEY and CDR2 SVGEGT. The V and J ends lost 3 bases and 8 bases, in that order; junction bases with no gene match: 6. In DNA, the CDR3 is TGTGCCAGCAGTTATACGGGACTAGCGGGGGAAGATGAGCAGTTCTTC. Encoded protein: CASSYTGLAGEDEQFF.

As concerns this clone: An end of the junction does not agree with germline; a read error may underlie this. The chain has TRBV27 and TRBJ2-7; 10 bases match TRBD1. Per the germline V gene, CDR1 is MNHEY and CDR2 is SMNVEV (reference sequence). The CDR3 is made up of 14 amino acids. The CDR3 bases are TGTGCCAGCAGTCGGGACAGGGGTTCCTCCGAGCAGTACTTC. Protein: CASSRDRGSSEQYF.

V usage is TRBV19 and J usage is TRBJ1-4, with D perhaps TRBD1 (5 bases). This CDR3 comprises 12 residues. Looked up from germline, CDR1 is LNHDA and CDR2 is SQIVND (reference sequence). The V end was cut by 4 bases, the J end by 5 bases, with 5 bases between. CDR3 residues: CASSTGNEKLFF. The DNA of the CDR3 is TGTGCCAGTAGTACAGGGAATGAAAAACTGTTTTTT.

This sequence joins TRBV6-5 and TRBJ1-5, with D hard to call. V was trimmed by 8 bases and J by 4 bases, leaving 12 bases between them. CDR1 MNHEY and CDR2 SVGAGI come from the germline V gene. The CDR3 runs 13 residues. In DNA form, the CDR3 reads TGTGCCAGCTGTCCACGTGAGAATCAGCCCCAGCATTTT. This codes for CASCPRENQPQHF.

The chain couples TRBV6-1 to TRBJ2-3; D gene uncertain. The CDR3 has 12 residues. The germline V and J ends were trimmed by 1 base and 5 bases, with 4 bases remaining between them. CDR1 MNHNS and CDR2 SASEGT come from the germline V gene. This CDR3 reads CASSEGIDTQYF. CDR3 in DNA: TGTGCCAGCAGTGAAGGCATAGATACGCAGTATTTT.